This T cell receptor (beta chain) was documented in a study of cytomegalovirus exposure and HLA in healthy donors. Study findings and constraints: Differences between HLA loci emerged in a later analysis of TCR association rates, with DRB1 most and HLA-C fewest.

The length of the CDR3 is 14 residues. V lost 3 bases, J lost 3 bases, and 4 bases stayed unmatched. Germline V gene sequence: CDR1 SGHAT, CDR2 FQNNGV. The PCR ran on 60 Vbeta and 13 Jbeta primers. Clones were sequenced by immunoSEQ multiplex PCR, and TCRdb holds only the in-frame ones, with some missing. The sample includes about 98,000 clones, roughly 81% of them seen just once. Note on this clone: Its target is not known.

The V gene is TRBV11-2, the J gene TRBJ1-1; 7 bases line up with TRBD1. The TCR originated in a man aged 35 to 55 in good health and CMV-seronegative. The sample consisted of PBMCs. The CDR3 DNA is TGTGCCAGCAGCTTTCGACAGGGAGACACTGAAGCTTTCTTT. Amino acids: CASSFRQGDTEAFF.